This T cell receptor beta chain was recorded in a study of blood T cell repertoires in COVID-19 (dated by TCRdb to about 2020). Looking at the study overall: The collaborator samples originated in the United States, Italy and Spain and spanned the acute and convalescent phases of COVID-19. The prospective study material was composed of cDNA or gDNA derived from T cells, B-cell-depleted T cells, or PBMCs. Deeply sampled blood TCRbeta repertoires from subjects exposed to, actively infected with, or recovered from COVID-19 were included in the dataset. The repertoires were released in a freely available public database meant as a resource for research on the immune response to SARS-CoV-2. Samples came from the ongoing ImmuneRACE study (first 160 participants) plus 1,254 subjects from 6 global collaborators. A de-identified subject ID, COVID-19 status, age in years and sex were almost always included in the sample metadata. Where available, HLA class I and class II types were obtained from metadata supplied by the sample provider rather than from assay-based typing.

A distance of 14 bases separates the germline ends of V and J, which lose 3 bases and 9 bases respectively. The CDR3 measures 12 amino acids from cysteine to phenylalanine. Only the CDR3 region is kept as DNA, spanning 36 bases read in frame from base 1. The germline V gene specifies SQVTM as CDR1 and ANQGSEA as CDR2. As to this clone: Which antigen it targets is not known. Base qualities are not provided; no much larger clone lies one nucleotide away.

The immunoSEQ Assay, a bias-controlled multiplex PCR, was used to amplify TCRbeta CDR3 regions from genomic DNA. As for the original processing: Within the assay, amplification of reference gene primers was used to estimate how many nucleated cells each sample contained. To quantify the absolute abundance of each unique TCRbeta CDR3 rearrangement, sequence reads were collapsed and filtered. For each sample, productive Simpson clonality was calculated as the square root of Simpson's diversity index over productive rearrangements. Imported from immuneACCESS, the table was reduced by TCRdb to in-frame sequences with V and J called. These copies leave out some clones; in studies compared against another copy, an unresolved V gene accounts for under half, and the cause of the remainder is not known. V and J calls plus clone size are reproduced from that table; the DNA served to infer D and trimming. For this sample there are 88,000 or so clones; around 88% appear just once. Under 8.5% of the sample comes from the top ten.

General findings and caveats noted by the study authors: How much clinical and demographic metadata was included differed by source and by participant, and the metadata was provided uncurated.

Each collaborating institution followed its own protocols to collect whole blood in K2EDTA tubes. For TCRbeta analysis, collaborators shipped samples as frozen whole blood, isolated PBMCs, or DNA extracted from either of those sample types. This sequence originates from a man aged 55 to 70 with acute or convalescent COVID-19. The sequence is built from TRBV29-1 and TRBJ1-1; a tentative D call is TRBD1 (5 bases match). The specimen was peripheral blood. The CDR3 reads CSVDGSGRKAFF. DNA sequence: TGCAGCGTTGACGGGTCAGGGCGTAAAGCTTTCTTT.